This T cell receptor (beta chain) was found in a study of T-cell memory formation after mild COVID-19. Study at large: Among the donors, TCR clusters were largely specific to each donor.

TCRdb re-derived calls from the 5' RACE reads in MiXCR, one entry per CDR3 protein. Here the sample spans fewer than 350,000 distinct CDR3 sequences, less than 20% being singletons. Per germline, CDR1 SGHTA and CDR2 FQGNSA. Trimming removed 4 bases from V and 4 bases from J, with 22 bases in between. The CDR3 runs 17 residues. With regard to this clonotype: Its antigen is still unknown.

Study outcomes and limitations: Contracting CD4+ clones were located mainly in CM and EM, and CD8+ clones in EMRA.

This chain connects TRBV7-2 to TRBJ2-5; D possibly uses TRBD1 or TRBD2 (5 bases each). This TCR was sampled from a man aged 18 to 30 who had mild COVID-19 (a few samples of this study predate the infection). Cell type and time point are not known. The material sequenced was PBMCs or a T cell subset sorted from them (not recorded which). In DNA, the CDR3 is TGTGCCAGCAGCTCCGGGATATTTCCATTGGGGCGAGAGACCCAGTACTTC. Its protein is CASSSGIFPLGRETQYF.